The 7 T cell receptor beta chains below were found in one sample sequenced in a study of tumor-infiltrating lymphocytes in oesophageal squamous cell carcinoma. TCRdb re-derived calls from the PCR reads in MiXCR, one entry per CDR3 protein. The sample comprises around 23,000 distinct CDR3 sequences, under 40% of which are singletons, and 30% to 45% rests with the top ten. The specimen sequenced was esophageal tumor tissue. The receptors shown here come from a male donor with esophageal squamous cell carcinoma.

This clonotype has at least ten counts. The chain recombines TRBV12-3 or TRBV12-4 with TRBJ1-1; no reliable D call. The CDR3 runs 18 residues. The V end lost 4 bases, the J end lost 3 bases, and 24 bases lay between the germline ends. The CDR3 is CASSSQLSVGVLDTEAFF. The CDR3 coding sequence is TGTGCCAGCAGTTCCCAGCTCTCGGTTGGAGTGTTGGACACTGAAGCTTTCTTT.

This clonotype was seen ten or more times. The V and J genes are TRBV11-2 and TRBJ1-1; D perhaps matches TRBD1 (6 bases). The CDR3 extends over 13 amino acids. V was clipped by 0 bases and J by 5 bases, with 7 bases between them. From germline, CDR1 is SGHAT and CDR2 FQNNGV. CDR3 loop: CASSLDQGTEAFF. In nucleotides, the CDR3 is TGTGCCAGCAGCTTAGATCAGGGGACTGAAGCTTTCTTT.

The genes are TRBV12-3 or TRBV12-4 and TRBJ2-5, with D tentatively TRBD1 or TRBD2 (5 bases each). The end of the DNA fits TRBJ2-1 better, so the J call may be wrong. This CDR3 region has 16 residues. CDR3 bases: TGTGCCAGCAGCCCAATCCGGGATTGGGGGTTCAATGAGCAGTTCTTC. Translating it yields CASSPIRDWGFNEQFF.

This clonotype was detected many times. The chain carries TRBV11-3 and TRBJ2-1; 8 bases agree with TRBD1. J gave up 4 bases and V 4 bases, and 6 bases lay outside the gene matches. The CDR3 consists of 15 residues. Germline V gives CDR1 SGHNT, CDR2 YENEEA. CDR3 in DNA: TGTGCCAGCAGCTCCGGACAGGGTCGATACAATGAGCAGTTCTTC. Its translation: CASSSGQGRYNEQFF. Variable domain in full (rest from reference TRBV11-3 and TRBJ2-1): EAGVVQSPRYKIIEKKQPVAFWCNPISGHNTLYWYLQNLGQGPELLIRYENEEAVDDSQLPKDRFSAERLKGVDSTLKIQPAELGDSAVYLCASSSGQGRYNEQFFGPGTRLTVL.

The chain has TRBV11-3 and TRBJ2-5, with 14 bases identical to TRBD2. The J call may be in error: the DNA end matches TRBJ2-1 better. Germline values: CDR1 SGHNT, CDR2 YENEEA. The length of the CDR3 is 18 residues. CDR3 coding DNA: TGTGCCAGCAGCTCCTTTGGACTAGCGGGAGGAGGAGACAATGAGCAGTTCTTC. It specifies CASSSFGLAGGGDNEQFF.

This clonotype has ten or more counts. V is TRBV10-3 and J is TRBJ2-7; D not resolved. Deletions cut 0 bases from V and 0 bases from J, with 15 bases between. Per germline, CDR1 ENHRY and CDR2 SYGVKD. This CDR3 has 17 residues. The CDR3 region has the DNA TGTGCCATCAGTGAGTCCTCTTCGACGTATATCTCCTACGAGCAGTACTTC. Translating it yields CAISESSSTYISYEQYF.

As to this clonotype: One base away lies a much larger clone, so this may be a sequencing read error. The V and J genes are TRBV5-1 and TRBJ2-5, with D maybe TRBD2 (6 bases). The J call is uncertain, as TRBJ2-1 better fits the DNA end. The germline V gene encodes CDR1 SGHRS and CDR2 YFSETQ. The CDR3 sequence is 15 residues long. The CDR3 here is CASSLPGTPRDEQFF. The DNA for the CDR3 is TGCGCCAGCAGCTTGCCCGGGACTCCTCGCGATGAGCAGTTCTTC.